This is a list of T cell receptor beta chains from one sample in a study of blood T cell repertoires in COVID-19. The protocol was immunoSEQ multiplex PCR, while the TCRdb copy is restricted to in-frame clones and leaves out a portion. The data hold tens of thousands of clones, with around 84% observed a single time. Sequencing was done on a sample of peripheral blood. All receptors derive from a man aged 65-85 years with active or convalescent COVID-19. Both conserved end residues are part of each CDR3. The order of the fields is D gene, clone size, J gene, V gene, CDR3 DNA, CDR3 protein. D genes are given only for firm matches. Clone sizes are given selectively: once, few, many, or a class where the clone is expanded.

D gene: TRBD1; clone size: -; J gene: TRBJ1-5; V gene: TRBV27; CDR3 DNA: TGTGCCAGCAGTTTACAGGGGGCGACCCCTAGGGGCAATCAGCCCCAGCATTTT; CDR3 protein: CASSLQGATPRGNQPQHF
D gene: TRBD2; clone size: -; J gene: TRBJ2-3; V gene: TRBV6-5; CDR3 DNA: TGTGCCAGCAGGCCTAGCGGGAGTAGGGATACGCAGTATTTT; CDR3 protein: CASRPSGSRDTQYF
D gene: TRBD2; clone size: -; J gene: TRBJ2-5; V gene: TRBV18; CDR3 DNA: TGTGCCAGCTCCCCGAGCGGGCAGCGGGAGAGTGGGGAGACCCAGTACTTC; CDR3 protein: CASSPSGQRESGETQYF
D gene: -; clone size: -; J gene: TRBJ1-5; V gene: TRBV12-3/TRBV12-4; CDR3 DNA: TGTGCCAGCAGTTTCGGGGGTTTTCAGCCCCAGCATTTT; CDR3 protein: CASSFGGFQPQHF
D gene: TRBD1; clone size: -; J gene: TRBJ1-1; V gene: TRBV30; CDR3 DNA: TGTGCCTGGCAGGGGGCAGGTAACACTGAAGCTTTCTTT; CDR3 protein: CAWQGAGNTEAFF
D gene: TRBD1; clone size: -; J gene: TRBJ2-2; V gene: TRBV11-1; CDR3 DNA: TGTGCCAGCAGTCAACATCAGGGGGACAACACCGGGGAGCTGTTTTTT; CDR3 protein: CASSQHQGDNTGELFF
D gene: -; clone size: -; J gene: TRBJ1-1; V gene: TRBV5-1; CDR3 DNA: TGCGCCAGCAGCTCAGAGGGTTTGAACACTGAAGCTTTCTTT; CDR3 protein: CASSSEGLNTEAFF
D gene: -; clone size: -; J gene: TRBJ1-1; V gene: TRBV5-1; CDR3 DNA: TGCGCCAGCAGCTTGGAGGGGACCAGGGGTTTGAACACTGAAGCTTTCTTT; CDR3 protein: CASSLEGTRGLNTEAFF
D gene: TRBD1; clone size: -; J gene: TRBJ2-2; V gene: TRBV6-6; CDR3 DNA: TGTGCCAGCTTCATAAGTGGACAGGGGAACACCGGGGAGCTGTTTTTT; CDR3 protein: CASFISGQGNTGELFF
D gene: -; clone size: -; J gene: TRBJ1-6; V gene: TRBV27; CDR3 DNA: TGTGCCAGCACCACAGGGAATTCACCCCTCCACTTT; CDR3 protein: CASTTGNSPLHF
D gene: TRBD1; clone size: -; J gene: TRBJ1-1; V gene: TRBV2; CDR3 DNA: TGTGCCAGCAGTGTAGGACAGGGACGAACTGAAGCTTTCTTT; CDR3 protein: CASSVGQGRTEAFF
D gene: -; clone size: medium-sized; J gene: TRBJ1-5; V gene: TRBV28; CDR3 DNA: TGTGCCAGCAGTACCCCGGTGGGACTCTCCGGTGAAGCCCAGCATTTT; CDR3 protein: CASSTPVGLSGEAQHF
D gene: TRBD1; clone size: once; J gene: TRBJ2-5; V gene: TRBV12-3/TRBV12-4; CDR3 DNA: TGTGCCAGCAACCGACAGGGTCGGGAGACCCAGTACTTC; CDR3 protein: CASNRQGRETQYF
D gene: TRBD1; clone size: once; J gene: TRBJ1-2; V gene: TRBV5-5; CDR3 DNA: TGTGCCAGCAGCTTGGGGGCAGGGCGACAGGGAGGCGGCTACACCTTC; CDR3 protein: CASSLGAGRQGGGYTF
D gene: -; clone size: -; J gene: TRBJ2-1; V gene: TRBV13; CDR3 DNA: TGTGCCAGCAGCGCATTCGGCCGAGGAGTTGGCAATGAGCAGTTCTTC; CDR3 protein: CASSAFGRGVGNEQFF